The present entry profiles one TCR beta chain with its context. The antigen remains unidentified. The sample comes from a study of T-cell memory formation after mild COVID-19. Study conclusions and caveats: A subset of responding clones appeared in pre-infection memory, suggesting cross-reactive memory joined. CD4/CD8 balance held among clones contracting day 15 to 85, and later expanders leaned CD4+.

Constant-segment primers served in 5'RACE that generated TCR alpha and TCR beta cDNA libraries bearing sample barcodes and UMIs. Using its own MiXCR run on the 5' RACE reads, TCRdb lists one record per CDR3 protein. The sample includes 380,000 or so distinct CDR3 sequences, 14% seen only once; the top ten take around a fifth. The CDR3 runs 16 residues. Germline V gene lookup returns CDR1 SGDLS and CDR2 YYNGEE. V was clipped by 6 bases and J by 4 bases; unmatched bases: 13. The source of this sequence is a young man who had mild COVID-19 (a few samples of this study predate the infection). Cell type and time point are not known. Source material: PBMCs or a T cell subset sorted from them (not recorded which). The chain carries TRBV9 and TRBJ1-2; 9 nucleotides match TRBD1. Here the CDR3 reads CASNMGQGALSYGYTF. The CDR3 DNA reads TGTGCCAGCAACATGGGACAGGGCGCCCTAAGCTATGGCTACACCTTC.